This is a list of T cell receptor beta chains from one sample in a study of shared clonotypes between healthy human individuals. Repertoires were generated with immunoSEQ multiplex PCR, while TCRdb's copy carries only in-frame clones and drops some. The sample holds about 680,000 clones; 73% are singletons and the top ten take around 2%. Sequencing input: memory CD4+ T cells sorted from blood. Every receptor here comes from a woman under 40 in good health. CDR3s include the opening cysteine and the closing phenylalanine or tryptophan. D genes are given only for firm matches. Rows give clone size only sometimes, using once, few, many, or a class for an expanded clone.

size	V	length	D	J	CDR3	DNA
NA	TRBV4-1	17	TRBD2	TRBJ2-4	CASSQPLKGLEKNIQYF	TGCGCCAGCAGCCAACCACTAAAGGGACTAGAGAAAAACATTCAGTACTTC
once	TRBV7-2	13	NA	TRBJ2-1	CASSLVPQGEQFF	TGTGCCAGCAGCTTAGTTCCTCAGGGTGAGCAGTTCTTC
NA	TRBV19	15	TRBD2	TRBJ2-7	CASSVREDPSYEQYF	TGTGCCAGTAGTGTCCGGGAGGACCCTTCCTACGAGCAGTACTTC
many	TRBV30	13	NA	TRBJ1-5	CAWSVTAIQPQHF	TGTGCCTGGAGTGTTACAGCAATACAGCCCCAGCATTTT
NA	TRBV6-6	15	NA	TRBJ1-1	CASSTTSGRGTEAFF	TGTGCCAGCAGTACCACCTCAGGGAGGGGGACTGAAGCTTTCTTT
NA	TRBV28	14	TRBD1	TRBJ2-1	CATQTGQSYNEQFF	TGTGCCACCCAGACAGGGCAGAGCTACAATGAGCAGTTCTTC
NA	TRBV27	15	NA	TRBJ1-1	CASSHSVGGRTEAFF	TGTGCCAGCAGCCACTCGGTTGGGGGTAGGACTGAAGCTTTCTTT
NA	TRBV27	13	NA	TRBJ1-2	CASSLRQGHGYTF	TGTGCCAGCAGTTTAAGGCAGGGTCACGGCTACACCTTC
many	TRBV5-1	15	TRBD2	TRBJ2-7	CASSLGLAGVDEQYF	TGCGCCAGCAGCTTGGGACTAGCGGGAGTGGACGAGCAGTACTTC
NA	TRBV28	13	TRBD1	TRBJ1-5	CAIEGASNQPQHF	TGTGCCATTGAGGGGGCGAGCAATCAGCCCCAGCATTTT
NA	TRBV29-1	14	NA	TRBJ2-1	CSVGRGVGSNEQFF	TGCAGCGTAGGACGCGGAGTAGGGTCCAATGAGCAGTTCTTC
few	TRBV9	15	NA	TRBJ2-3	CASSASDWRADTQYF	TGTGCCAGCAGCGCGAGCGACTGGAGGGCAGATACGCAGTATTTT
NA	TRBV6-6	13	NA	TRBJ2-3	CASRESSTDTQYF	TGTGCCAGCAGGGAGTCTAGCACAGATACGCAGTATTTT
once	TRBV19	14	NA	TRBJ1-2	CASSTTPNNYGYTF	TGTGCCAGTAGTACTACACCTAATAACTATGGCTACACCTTC
few	TRBV7-9	13	NA	TRBJ1-5	CASSSTMGQPQHF	TGTGCCAGCAGCTCCACAATGGGGCAGCCCCAGCATTTT
NA	TRBV5-4	16	NA	TRBJ2-2	CASSLMRGMDTGELFF	TGTGCCAGCAGCTTGATGAGGGGGATGGACACCGGGGAGCTGTTTTTT
once	TRBV30	15	NA	TRBJ2-5	CAWSSLGQIQETQYF	TGTGCCTGGAGTTCACTAGGGCAGATTCAAGAGACCCAGTACTTC
NA	TRBV2	11	NA	TRBJ1-3	CASSEGNTIYF	TGTGCCAGCAGTGAAGGAAACACCATATATTTT
few	TRBV15	15	NA	TRBJ1-4	CATSRAQAGGEKLFF	TGTGCCACCAGCAGAGCACAGGCGGGGGGTGAAAAACTGTTTTTT
NA	TRBV6-6	14	NA	TRBJ1-2	CASSYRPHYYGYTF	TGTGCCAGCAGTTACAGGCCCCACTACTATGGCTACACCTTC
NA	TRBV20-1	11	NA	TRBJ2-5	CSAIRAPDQYF	TGCAGTGCTATCCGGGCCCCAGACCAGTACTTC
once	TRBV6-6	15	TRBD1	TRBJ1-4	CASRKGQGAFEKLFF	TGTGCCAGCAGAAAGGGACAGGGGGCTTTTGAAAAACTGTTTTTT
NA	TRBV5-1	18	TRBD1	TRBJ1-1	CASSLAVIGQGMNTEAFF	TGCGCCAGCAGCTTGGCAGTTATCGGACAGGGGATGAACACTGAAGCTTTCTTT
few	TRBV2	17	TRBD1	TRBJ2-2	CASSEGGQGGHIGELFF	TGTGCCAGCAGTGAAGGGGGACAGGGAGGGCATATCGGGGAGCTGTTTTTT
NA	TRBV6-4	16	NA	TRBJ2-1	CASSDSAVSSYNEQFF	TGTGCCAGCAGTGACTCAGCGGTTAGCTCCTACAATGAGCAGTTCTTC